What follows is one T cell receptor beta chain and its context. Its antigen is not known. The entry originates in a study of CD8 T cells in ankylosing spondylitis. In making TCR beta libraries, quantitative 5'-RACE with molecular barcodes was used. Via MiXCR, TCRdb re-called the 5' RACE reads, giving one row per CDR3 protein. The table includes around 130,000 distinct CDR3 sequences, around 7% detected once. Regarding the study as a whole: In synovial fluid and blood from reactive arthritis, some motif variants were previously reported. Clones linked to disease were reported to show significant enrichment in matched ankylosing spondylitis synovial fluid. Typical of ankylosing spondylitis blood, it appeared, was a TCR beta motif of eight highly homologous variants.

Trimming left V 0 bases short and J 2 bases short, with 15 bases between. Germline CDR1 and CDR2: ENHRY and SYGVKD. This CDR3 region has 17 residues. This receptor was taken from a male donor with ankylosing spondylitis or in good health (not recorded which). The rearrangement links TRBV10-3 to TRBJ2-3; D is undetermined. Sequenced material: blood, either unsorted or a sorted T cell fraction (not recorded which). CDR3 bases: TGTGCCATCAGTGAGTCCCCTATGCCTTCGGACACAGATACGCAGTATTTT. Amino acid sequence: CAISESPMPSDTDTQYF.